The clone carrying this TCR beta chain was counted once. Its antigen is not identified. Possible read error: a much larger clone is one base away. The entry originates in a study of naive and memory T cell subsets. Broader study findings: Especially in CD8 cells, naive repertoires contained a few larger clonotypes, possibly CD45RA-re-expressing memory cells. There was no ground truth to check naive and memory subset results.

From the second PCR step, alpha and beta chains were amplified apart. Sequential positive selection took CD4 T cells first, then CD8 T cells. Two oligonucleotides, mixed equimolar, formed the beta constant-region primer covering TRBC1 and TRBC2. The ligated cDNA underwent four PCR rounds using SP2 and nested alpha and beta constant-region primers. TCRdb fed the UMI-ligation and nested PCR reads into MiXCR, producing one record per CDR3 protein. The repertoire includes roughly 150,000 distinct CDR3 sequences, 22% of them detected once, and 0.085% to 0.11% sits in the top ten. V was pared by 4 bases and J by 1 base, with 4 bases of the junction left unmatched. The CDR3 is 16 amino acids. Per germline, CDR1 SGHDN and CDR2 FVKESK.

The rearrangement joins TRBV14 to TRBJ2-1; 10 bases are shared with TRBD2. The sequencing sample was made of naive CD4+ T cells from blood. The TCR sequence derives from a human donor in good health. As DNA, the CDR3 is TGTGCCAGCAGCCTCTATAGCGGGGGGTCCTACAATGAGCAGTTCTTC. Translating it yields CASSLYSGGSYNEQFF.